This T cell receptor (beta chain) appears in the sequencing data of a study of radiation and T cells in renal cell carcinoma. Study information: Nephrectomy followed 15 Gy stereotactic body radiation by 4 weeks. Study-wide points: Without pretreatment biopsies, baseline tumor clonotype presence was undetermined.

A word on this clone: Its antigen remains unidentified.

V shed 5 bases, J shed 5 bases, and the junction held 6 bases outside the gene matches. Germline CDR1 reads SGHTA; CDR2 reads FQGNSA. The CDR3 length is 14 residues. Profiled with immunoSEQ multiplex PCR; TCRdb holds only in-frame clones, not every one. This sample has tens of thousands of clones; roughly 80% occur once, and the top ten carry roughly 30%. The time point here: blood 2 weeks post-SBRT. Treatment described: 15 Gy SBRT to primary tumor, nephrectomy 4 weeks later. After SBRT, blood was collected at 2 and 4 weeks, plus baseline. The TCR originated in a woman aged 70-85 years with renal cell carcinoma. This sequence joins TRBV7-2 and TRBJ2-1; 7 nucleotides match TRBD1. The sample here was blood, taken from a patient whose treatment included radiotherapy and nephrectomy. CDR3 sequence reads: CASSPRQGNNEQFF. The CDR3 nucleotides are TGTGCCAGCAGCCCACGACAGGGAAACAATGAGCAGTTCTTC.